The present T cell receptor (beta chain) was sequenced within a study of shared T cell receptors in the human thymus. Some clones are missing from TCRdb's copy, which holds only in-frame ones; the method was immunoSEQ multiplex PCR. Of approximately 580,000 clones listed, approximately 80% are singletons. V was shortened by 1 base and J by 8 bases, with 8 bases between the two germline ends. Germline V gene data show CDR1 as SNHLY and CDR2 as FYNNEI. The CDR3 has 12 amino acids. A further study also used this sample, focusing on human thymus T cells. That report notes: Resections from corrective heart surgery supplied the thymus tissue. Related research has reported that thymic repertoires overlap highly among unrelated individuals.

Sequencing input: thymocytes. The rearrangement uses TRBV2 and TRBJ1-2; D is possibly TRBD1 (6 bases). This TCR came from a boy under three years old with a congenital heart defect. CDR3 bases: TGTGCCAGCAGTGAAGGGACAGACGGCTACACCTTC. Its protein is CASSEGTDGYTF.